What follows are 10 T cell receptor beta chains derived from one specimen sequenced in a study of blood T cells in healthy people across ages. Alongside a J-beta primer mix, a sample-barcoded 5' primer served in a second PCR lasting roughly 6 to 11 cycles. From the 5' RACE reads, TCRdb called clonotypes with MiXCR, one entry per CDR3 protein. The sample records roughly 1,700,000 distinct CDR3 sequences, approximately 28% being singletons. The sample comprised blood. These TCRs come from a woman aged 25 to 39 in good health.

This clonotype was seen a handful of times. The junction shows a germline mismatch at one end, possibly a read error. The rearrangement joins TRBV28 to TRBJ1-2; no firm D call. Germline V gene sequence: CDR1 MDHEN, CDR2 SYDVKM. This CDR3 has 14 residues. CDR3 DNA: TGTGCCAGCAGTCCCCCCCGGGGAGACTATGGCTGCACCTTC. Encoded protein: CASSPPRGDYGCTF.

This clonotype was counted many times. The CDR3, as DNA: TGTGCCAGCAGTCCCAGGGTTGGCTACACCTTC. It specifies CASSPRVGYTF. The genes are TRBV6-6 and TRBJ1-2, with D maybe TRBD1 (5 bases). CDR1 is MNHNY, CDR2 SVGAGI, per germline (reference sequence). The CDR3 spans 11 residues. V lost 5 bases and J lost 7, with 8 bases in between.

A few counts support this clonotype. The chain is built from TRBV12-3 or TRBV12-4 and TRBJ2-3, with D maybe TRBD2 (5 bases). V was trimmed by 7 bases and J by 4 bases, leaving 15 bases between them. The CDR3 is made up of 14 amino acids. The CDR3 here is CASTRRSGADTQYF. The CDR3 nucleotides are TGTGCCAGCACAAGGAGGTCCGGGGCAGATACGCAGTATTTT.

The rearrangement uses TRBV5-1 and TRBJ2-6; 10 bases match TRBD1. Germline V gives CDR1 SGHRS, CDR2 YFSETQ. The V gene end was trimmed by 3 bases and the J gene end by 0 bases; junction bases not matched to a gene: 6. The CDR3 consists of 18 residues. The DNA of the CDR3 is TGCGCCAGCAGCTGGGGGACAGGGGCCGCCTCTGGGGCCAACGTCCTGACTTTC. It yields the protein CASSWGTGAASGANVLTF. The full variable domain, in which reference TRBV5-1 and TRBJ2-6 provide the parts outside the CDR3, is KAGVTQTPRYLIKTRGQQVTLSCSPISGHRSVSWYQQTPGQGLQFLFEYFSETQRNKGNFPGRFSGRQFSNSRSEMNVSTLELGDSALYLCASSWGTGAASGANVLTFGAGSRLTVL.

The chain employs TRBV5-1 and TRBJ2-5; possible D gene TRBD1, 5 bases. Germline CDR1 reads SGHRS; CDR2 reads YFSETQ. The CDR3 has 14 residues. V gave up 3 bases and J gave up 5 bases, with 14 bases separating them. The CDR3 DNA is TGCGCCAGCAGCTCGGAACAGGTCCGGGAGACCCAGTACTTC. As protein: CASSSEQVRETQYF.

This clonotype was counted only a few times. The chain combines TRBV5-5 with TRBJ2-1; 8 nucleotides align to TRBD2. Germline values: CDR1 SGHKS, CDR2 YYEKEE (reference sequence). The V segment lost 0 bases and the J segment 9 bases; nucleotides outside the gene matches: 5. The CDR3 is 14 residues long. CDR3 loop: CASSLGGLDGEQFF. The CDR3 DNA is TGTGCCAGCAGCTTGGGGGGACTAGACGGTGAGCAGTTCTTC.

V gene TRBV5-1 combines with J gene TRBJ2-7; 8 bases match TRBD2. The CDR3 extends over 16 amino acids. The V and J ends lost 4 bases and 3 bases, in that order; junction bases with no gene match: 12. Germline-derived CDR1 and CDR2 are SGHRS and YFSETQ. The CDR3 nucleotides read TGCGCCAGCAGCGTATCGATCGGGGGGGCCTACTACGAGCAGTACTTC. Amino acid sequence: CASSVSIGGAYYEQYF.

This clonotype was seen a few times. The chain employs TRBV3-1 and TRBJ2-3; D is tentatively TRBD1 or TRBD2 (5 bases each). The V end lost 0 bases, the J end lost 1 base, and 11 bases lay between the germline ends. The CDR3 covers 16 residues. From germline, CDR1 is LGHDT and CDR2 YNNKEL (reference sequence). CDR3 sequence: CASSQDLPGRTDTQYF. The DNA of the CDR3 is TGTGCCAGCAGCCAAGATCTTCCGGGGCGCACAGATACGCAGTATTTT.

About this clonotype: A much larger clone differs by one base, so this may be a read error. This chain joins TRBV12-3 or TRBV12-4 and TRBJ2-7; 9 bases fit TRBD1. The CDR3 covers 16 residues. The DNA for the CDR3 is TGTGCCAGCAGTTTAATCCCCGGGACAGGGTCATTGGAGCAGCACTTC. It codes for CASSLIPGTGSLEQHF.

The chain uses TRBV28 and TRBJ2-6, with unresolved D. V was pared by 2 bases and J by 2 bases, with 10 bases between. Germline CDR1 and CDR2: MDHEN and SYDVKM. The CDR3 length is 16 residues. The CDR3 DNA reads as TGTGCCAGCAGTTTAAATCCCGCCGCTGGGGCCAACGTCCTGACTTTC. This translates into CASSLNPAAGANVLTF.